This is a list of T cell receptor beta chains from one sample in a study of cytomegalovirus exposure and HLA in healthy donors. TCRdb's copy holds only in-frame clones and misses some; the assay was immunoSEQ multiplex PCR. This table lists 50,000 to 80,000 clones. The specimen sequenced was PBMCs. The receptors originated from a woman under 30 in good health and CMV-seronegative. CDR3s include the opening cysteine and the closing phenylalanine or tryptophan. A D gene is named only where the DNA matches it firmly.

CSVRRRLTYEQYF,TGCAGCGTTAGGAGACGCCTAACCTACGAGCAGTACTTC,TRBV29-1,NA,TRBJ2-7
CASSLGGATYGYTF,TGTGCCAGCAGCTTAGGAGGAGCCACCTATGGCTACACCTTC,TRBV7-6,NA,TRBJ1-2
CSVAVSGGRYEQYF,TGCAGCGTTGCGGTTAGCGGGGGGCGCTACGAGCAGTACTTC,TRBV29-1,TRBD2,TRBJ2-7
CSAWAEGSTDTQYF,TGCAGCGCCTGGGCGGAGGGAAGCACAGATACGCAGTATTTT,TRBV29-1,NA,TRBJ2-3
CASSSRLTSAFF,TGTGCCAGCAGCTCTCGACTTACGAGCGCTTTCTTT,TRBV6-5,NA,TRBJ1-1
CASSQDSGLGNEQFF,TGCGCCAGCAGCCAAGATTCCGGACTAGGGAATGAGCAGTTCTTC,TRBV4-1,TRBD2,TRBJ2-1
CSVEEQGEKLFF,TGCAGCGTTGAAGAACAGGGTGAAAAACTGTTTTTT,TRBV29-1,NA,TRBJ1-4
CASSLVAWGSNEKLFF,TGTGCCAGCAGCTTAGTAGCGTGGGGATCTAATGAAAAACTGTTTTTT,TRBV11-3,NA,TRBJ1-4
CASSIVGGRSSYEQYF,TGTGCCAGTAGTATAGTAGGGGGTAGAAGCTCCTACGAGCAGTACTTC,TRBV19,NA,TRBJ2-7
CSVAEGLNGYTF,TGCAGTGTTGCAGAGGGGCTAAACGGCTACACCTTC,TRBV29-1,NA,TRBJ1-2
CASISGYEQYF,TGTGCTTCCATATCGGGATACGAGCAGTACTTC,TRBV30,NA,TRBJ2-7
CASSQDQSSGAYNEQFF,TGTGCCAGCAGCCAAGATCAATCTAGCGGGGCTTACAATGAGCAGTTCTTC,TRBV14,TRBD2,TRBJ2-1
CASSQDYPGYEQYF,TGTGCCAGCAGCCAAGATTACCCGGGCTACGAGCAGTACTTC,TRBV14,NA,TRBJ2-7
CASSLESVNTEAFF,TGTGCCAGCAGCTTAGAGTCGGTGAACACTGAAGCTTTCTTT,TRBV7-9,NA,TRBJ1-1
CAWSVPPARYGYTF,TGTGCCTGGAGTGTACCTCCTGCCCGGTATGGCTACACCTTC,TRBV30,NA,TRBJ1-2
CAWSLQYTQYF,TGTGCCTGGAGTCTGCAGTATACGCAGTATTTT,TRBV30,NA,TRBJ2-3
CASSLVGRRQNFSNQPQHF,TGTGCCAGCAGCTTAGTGGGGAGGAGACAAAATTTTAGCAATCAGCCCCAGCATTTT,TRBV11-3,NA,TRBJ1-5
CAWKGLPTYEQYF,TGTGCCTGGAAGGGGCTCCCGACCTACGAGCAGTACTTC,TRBV6-4,NA,TRBJ2-7
CASSQERVAGRTYEQYF,TGCGCCAGCAGCCAAGAGAGGGTCGCGGGGAGGACCTACGAGCAGTACTTC,TRBV4-1,NA,TRBJ2-7
CASTQYNEQFF,TGTGCCAGCACACAGTACAATGAGCAGTTCTTC,TRBV7-2,NA,TRBJ2-1
CASRPGQGTYYGYTF,TGTGCCAGTAGGCCGGGACAGGGGACGTACTATGGCTACACCTTC,TRBV19,TRBD1,TRBJ1-2
CASSPPLSSGANVLTF,TGTGCCAGCTCACCGCCTCTTAGCTCTGGGGCCAACGTCCTGACTTTC,TRBV18,NA,TRBJ2-6
CASSRSRADTQYF,TGTGCCAGCAGCCGTTCCAGGGCAGATACGCAGTATTTT,TRBV14,NA,TRBJ2-3
CASREDSSNQPQHF,TGTGCCAGCAGGGAGGACAGTAGCAATCAGCCCCAGCATTTT,TRBV2,NA,TRBJ1-5
CASSLDYSYEQYF,TGTGCCAGCAGTTTGGACTACTCTTACGAGCAGTACTTC,TRBV6-1,NA,TRBJ2-7
CASSAGQNSPLHF,TGTGCCAGCTCAGCAGGACAGAATTCACCCCTCCACTTT,TRBV18,NA,TRBJ1-6
CASTSTVTGELFF,TGTGCCAGCACCTCTACGGTCACCGGGGAGCTGTTTTTT,TRBV6-5,NA,TRBJ2-2
CASSRASPGEKGYGYTF,TGCGCCAGCAGCCGAGCCTCCCCCGGGGAAAAGGGTTATGGCTACACCTTC,TRBV4-1,NA,TRBJ1-2
CASSTEDSTDNQPQHF,TGTGCCAGCAGTACTGAGGACAGCACCGACAATCAGCCCCAGCATTTT,TRBV25-1,NA,TRBJ1-5
CASSQDRRDRGRAEQFF,TGCGCCAGCAGCCAAGATAGGCGGGACAGGGGCCGCGCTGAGCAGTTCTTC,TRBV4-1,TRBD1,TRBJ2-1
CAWCGTSGYEQYF,TGTGCCTGGTGCGGGACTAGCGGCTACGAGCAGTACTTC,TRBV30,TRBD2,TRBJ2-7
CASSEGGGGYNEQFF,TGTGCCAGCAGTGAAGGGGGCGGGGGCTACAATGAGCAGTTCTTC,TRBV6-1,TRBD2,TRBJ2-1
CASSYRTPHNSPLHF,TGTGCCAGCAGTTACCGGACACCTCATAATTCACCCCTCCACTTT,TRBV6-5,NA,TRBJ1-6
CASSSYSGGQETQYF,TGTGCCAGCAGCTCCTATAGCGGGGGACAAGAGACCCAGTACTTC,TRBV5-6,TRBD2,TRBJ2-5
CASSLNAVHTEAFF,TGTGCCAGCAGCTTAAACGCAGTGCACACTGAAGCTTTCTTT,TRBV7-3,NA,TRBJ1-1
CASSLRQGGQETQYF,TGCGCCAGCAGCTTGCGCCAGGGGGGACAAGAGACCCAGTACTTC,TRBV5-1,NA,TRBJ2-5
CASGRKTDSYEQYF,TGTGCCAGCGGTAGAAAGACAGACTCCTACGAGCAGTACTTC,TRBV25-1,NA,TRBJ2-7
CASSMKTSYEQYF,TGTGCCAGTAGTATGAAAACATCCTACGAGCAGTACTTC,TRBV19,NA,TRBJ2-7
CASSSPEYTEAFF,TGTGCCAGCAGCTCCCCCGAGTACACTGAAGCTTTCTTT,TRBV5-4,NA,TRBJ1-1
CATEGEKTGTNYGYTF,TGTGCCACCGAGGGGGAAAAGACAGGCACGAACTATGGCTACACCTTC,TRBV10-3,NA,TRBJ1-2
CATSIAGTYNEQFF,TGTGCCACCAGCATAGCGGGAACGTACAATGAGCAGTTCTTC,TRBV15,TRBD2,TRBJ2-1
CASSLEDIPNSPLHF,TGTGCCAGCAGCTTAGAAGACATTCCCAATTCACCCCTCCACTTT,TRBV7-9,NA,TRBJ1-6
CASSPTSGGRYNEQFF,TGTGCTAGCAGCCCCACTAGCGGGGGTAGGTACAATGAGCAGTTCTTC,TRBV7-7,TRBD2,TRBJ2-1
CASSPRGGGAVETQYF,TGTGCCAGCAGCCCAAGGGGCGGGGGGGCTGTAGAGACCCAGTACTTC,TRBV9,TRBD2,TRBJ2-5
CASSKISGGGDSNQPQHF,TGTGCCAGCAGCAAGATAAGCGGGGGCGGGGATAGCAATCAGCCCCAGCATTTT,TRBV21-1,NA,TRBJ1-5
CASSWDRRDYGYTF,TGCGCCAGCAGCTGGGACAGGCGGGACTATGGCTACACCTTC,TRBV5-1,TRBD1,TRBJ1-2
CASSQGSSNTGELFF,TGTGCCAGCAGCCAGGGCAGTTCGAACACCGGGGAGCTGTTTTTT,TRBV4-2,NA,TRBJ2-2
CASSQEGGRATVQYF,TGTGCCAGCAGCCAAGAAGGGGGCAGGGCTACGGTGCAGTACTTC,TRBV4-2,TRBD1,TRBJ2-7
CASSLPDRKQFF,TGTGCCAGCAGCTTACCCGACAGGAAGCAGTTCTTC,TRBV11-3,NA,TRBJ2-1
CASSPSYGGTYEQYF,TGTGCCAGCAGCCCGAGTTACGGGGGGACCTACGAGCAGTACTTC,TRBV9,TRBD2,TRBJ2-7
CASGRSSGANVLTF,TGTGCCAGCGGTCGGAGCTCTGGGGCCAACGTCCTGACTTTC,TRBV15,NA,TRBJ2-6
CASGGQGGSNTGELFF,TGCGCCAGCGGGGGGCAGGGGGGCTCGAACACCGGGGAGCTGTTTTTT,TRBV5-1,NA,TRBJ2-2
CASSPNQAYEQYF,TGCGCCAGCAGCCCCAATCAGGCCTACGAGCAGTACTTC,TRBV5-1,NA,TRBJ2-7
CASSRQRNTEAFF,TGTGCCAGCAGTAGACAGAGGAACACTGAAGCTTTCTTT,TRBV6-5,NA,TRBJ1-1
CASSVRGENTEAFF,TGTGCCAGCAGCGTCCGAGGCGAGAACACTGAAGCTTTCTTT,TRBV9,NA,TRBJ1-1
CASSPFSADTQYF,TGTGCCAGCAGCCCTTTTTCCGCAGATACGCAGTATTTT,TRBV5-5,NA,TRBJ2-3
CASRKQGDTEAFF,TGTGCCAGCAGAAAACAGGGGGACACTGAAGCTTTCTTT,TRBV27,TRBD1,TRBJ1-1
CASSDGTGAYEQYF,TGTGCCAGCAGCGATGGGACAGGGGCCTACGAGCAGTACTTC,TRBV5-6,TRBD1,TRBJ2-7
CASSEQPSDNEQFF,TGTGCCAGCAGTGAGCAGCCGAGCGACAATGAGCAGTTCTTC,TRBV2,NA,TRBJ2-1